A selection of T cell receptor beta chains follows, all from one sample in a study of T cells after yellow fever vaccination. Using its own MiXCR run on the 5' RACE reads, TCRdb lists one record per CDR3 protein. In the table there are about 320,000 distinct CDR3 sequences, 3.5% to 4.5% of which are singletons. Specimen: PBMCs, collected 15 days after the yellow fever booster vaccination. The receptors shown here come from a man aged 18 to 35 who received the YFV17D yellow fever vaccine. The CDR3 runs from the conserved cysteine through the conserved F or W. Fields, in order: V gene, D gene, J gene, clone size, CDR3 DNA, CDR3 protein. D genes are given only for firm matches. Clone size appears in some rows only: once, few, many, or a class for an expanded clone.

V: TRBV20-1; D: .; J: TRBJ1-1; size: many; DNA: TGCAGTGCACTGGGGGGTCTGGGGCACACTGAAGCTTTCTTT; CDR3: CSALGGLGHTEAFF
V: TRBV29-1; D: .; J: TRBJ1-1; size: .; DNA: TGCAGCGTGGGAAAAGGGGTGATTGGGAACACTGAAGCTTTCTTT; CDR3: CSVGKGVIGNTEAFF
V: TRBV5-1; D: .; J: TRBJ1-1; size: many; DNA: TGCGCCAGCAGCCGGGACCCGGGGAACACTGAAGCTTTCTTT; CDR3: CASSRDPGNTEAFF
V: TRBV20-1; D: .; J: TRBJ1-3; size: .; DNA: TGCAGTGCTAGAGCTGAGTACTCTGGAAACACCATATATTTT; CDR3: CSARAEYSGNTIYF
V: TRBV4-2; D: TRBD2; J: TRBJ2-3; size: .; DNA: TGTGCCAGCAGCCAAGATAGTCTAGCGGGGGCCGACACAGATACGCAGTATTTT; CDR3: CASSQDSLAGADTDTQYF
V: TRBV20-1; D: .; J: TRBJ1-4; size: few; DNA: TGCAGTGCTCCCATCGACTCAACTAATGAAAAACTGTTTTTT; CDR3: CSAPIDSTNEKLFF
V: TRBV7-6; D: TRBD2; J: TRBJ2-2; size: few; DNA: TGTGCCAGCAGCCGCAGCGGGGGGAACACCGGGGAGCTGTTTTTT; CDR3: CASSRSGGNTGELFF
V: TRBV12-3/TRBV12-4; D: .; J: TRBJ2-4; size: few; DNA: TGTGCCAGCAGTGAACAGGGATCGGCCAAAAACATTCAGTACTTC; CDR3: CASSEQGSAKNIQYF
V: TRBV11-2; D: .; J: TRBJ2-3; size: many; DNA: TGTGCCAGCAGTTTTGCGGGTGATACGCAGTATTTT; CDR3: CASSFAGDTQYF
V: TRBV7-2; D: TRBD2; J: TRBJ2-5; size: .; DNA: TGTGCCACTTCGATGGGGCGGGGGGGAGATGTGGAGACCCAGTACTTC; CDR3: CATSMGRGGDVETQYF
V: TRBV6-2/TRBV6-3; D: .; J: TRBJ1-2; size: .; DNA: TGTGCCAGCAGTTACGGGCTCGACGGCTACACCTTC; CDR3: CASSYGLDGYTF
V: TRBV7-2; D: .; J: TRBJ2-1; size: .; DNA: TGTGCCAGCAGCTTAGATGGACACCGTTACAATGAGCAGTTCTTC; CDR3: CASSLDGHRYNEQFF
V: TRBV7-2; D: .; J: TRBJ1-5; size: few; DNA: TGTGCCAGCAGCTTAGAAAATCGGTATAGCAATCAGCCCCAGCATTTT; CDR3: CASSLENRYSNQPQHF
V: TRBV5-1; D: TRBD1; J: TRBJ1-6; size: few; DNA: TGCGCCAGCAGCTTGGGGGACAGCAGCTCCTATAATTCACCCCTCCACTTT; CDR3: CASSLGDSSSYNSPLHF
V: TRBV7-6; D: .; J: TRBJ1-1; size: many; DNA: TGTGCCAGCAGCCGGACCCTTAGGGACACTGAAGCTTTCTTT; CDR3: CASSRTLRDTEAFF
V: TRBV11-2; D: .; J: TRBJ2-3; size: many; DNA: TGTGCCACCCGGACAGGCGGCGGGGCAGATACGCAGTATTTT; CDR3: CATRTGGGADTQYF
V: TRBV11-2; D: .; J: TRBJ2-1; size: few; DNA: TGTGCCAGCAGCATCGGGACTTCGGATGTGAATGAGCAGTTCTTC; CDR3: CASSIGTSDVNEQFF
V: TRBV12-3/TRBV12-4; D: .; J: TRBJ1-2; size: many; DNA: TGTGCCAGCAGGCCCACCGAAGCCTATGGCTACACCTTC; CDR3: CASRPTEAYGYTF
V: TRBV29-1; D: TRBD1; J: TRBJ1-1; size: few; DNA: TGCAGCGTTGAAGGAAACAGGGGAGAAGCTTTCTTT; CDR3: CSVEGNRGEAFF
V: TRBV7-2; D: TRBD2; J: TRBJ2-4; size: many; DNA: TGTGCCAGCAGCTTAGAAGCGGGGGGATTGGGGTACATTCAGTACTTC; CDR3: CASSLEAGGLGYIQYF
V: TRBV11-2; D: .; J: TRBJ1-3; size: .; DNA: TGTGCCAGCAGCGCCGACAGAAACTCTGGAAACACCATATATTTT; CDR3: CASSADRNSGNTIYF
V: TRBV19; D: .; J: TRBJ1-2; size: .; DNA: TGTGCCAGTAGCTCGAGCAGAAAGGACTACACCTTC; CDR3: CASSSSRKDYTF
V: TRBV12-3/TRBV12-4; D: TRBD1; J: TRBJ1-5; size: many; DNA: TGTGCCAGCAGTAAACAGGGGGCTAGTCAGCCCCAGCATTTT; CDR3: CASSKQGASQPQHF
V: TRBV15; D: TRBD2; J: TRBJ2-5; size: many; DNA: TGTGCCACCAGCAGAGATCTAGCGGGGGAGACCCAGTACTTC; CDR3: CATSRDLAGETQYF
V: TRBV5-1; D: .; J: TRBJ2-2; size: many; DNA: TGCGCCAGCAGGATTAACAGGGACGCGCTAACCGGGGAGCTGTTTTTT; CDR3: CASRINRDALTGELFF